These 18 T cell receptor beta chains share one sample of origin, sequenced in a study of control samples from healthy donors and cancer patients. Only in-frame clones appear in the TCRdb table, and some are missing; sequencing was by immunoSEQ multiplex PCR. The sample gives 150,000 to 200,000 clones, 90% of which show up once; about 1.4% is in the top ten. The sample taken for sequencing was blood. The receptors were gathered from a woman aged 45-59 years in good health.

The gene calls are TRBV6-5 and TRBJ1-1; D is unclear. CDR3 length: 12 amino acids. V was pared by 6 bases and J by 7 bases, with 12 bases between. Germline-derived CDR1 and CDR2 are MNHEY and SVGAGI. In DNA form, the CDR3 reads TGTGCCAGCAGACGACTTTTCGGTGAAGCTTTCTTT. Amino acid sequence: CASRRLFGEAFF.

V and J are TRBV7-2 and TRBJ2-4; 7 bases line up with TRBD1. Trimming removed 0 bases from V and 5 bases from J; junction bases left unmatched: 10. The germline V gene encodes CDR1 SGHTA and CDR2 FQGNSA. The CDR3 covers 17 residues. The CDR3 sequence: CASSLATSRGPENIQYF. The DNA of the CDR3 is TGTGCCAGCAGCTTAGCTACGTCGAGGGGGCCGGAAAACATTCAGTACTTC. The whole variable domain, filled in from reference TRBV7-2 and TRBJ2-4, reads GAGVSQSPSNKVTEKGKDVELRCDPISGHTALYWYRQSLGQGLEFLIYFQGNSAPDKSGLPSDRFSAERTGGSVSTLTIQRTQQEDSAVYLCASSLATSRGPENIQYFGAGTRLSVL.

The V gene is TRBV28, the J gene TRBJ2-6, with 7 bases fitting TRBD1. Trimming removed 4 bases from V and 1 base from J; junction bases left unmatched: 7. Germline-derived CDR1 and CDR2 are MDHEN and SYDVKM. The CDR3 runs to 17 residues. CDR3 sequence reads: CASSSRRGLSGANVLTF. The CDR3 DNA follows: TGTGCCAGCAGTTCCCGTAGGGGGCTGTCTGGGGCCAACGTCCTGACTTTC.

The chain is built from TRBV7-7 and TRBJ2-7, with D maybe TRBD1 (6 bases). Germline V gene data show CDR1 as SSHAT and CDR2 as FNYEAQ (reference sequence). The CDR3 totals 13 residues. Deletions cut 1 base from V and 2 bases from J, with 6 bases between. In nucleotides, the CDR3 is TGTGCCAGCAGCTTAGGGACAGCCTACGAGCAGTACTTC. This gives the protein CASSLGTAYEQYF.

This chain uses TRBV19 with TRBJ1-5; D is uncertain. V was clipped by 3 bases and J by 2 bases, with 5 bases between them. CDR1 is LNHDA, CDR2 SQIVND, per germline (reference sequence). The CDR3 length is 13 residues. CDR3 region: CASSINGNQPQHF. The CDR3 DNA reads TGTGCCAGTAGTATCAATGGCAATCAGCCCCAGCATTTT. Drawing the rest from reference TRBV19 and TRBJ1-5, the complete variable domain is DGGITQSPKYLFRKEGQNVTLSCEQNLNHDAMYWYRQDPGQGLRLIYYSQIVNDFQKGDIAEGYSVSREKKESFPLTVTSAQKNPTAFYLCASSINGNQPQHFGDGTRLSIL.

The chain carries TRBV10-3 and TRBJ2-7; no reliable D call. V lost 3 bases, J lost 3 bases, and 18 bases lay in between. Germline CDR1 and CDR2: ENHRY and SYGVKD. The CDR3 contains 16 residues. CDR3 in DNA: TGTGCCATCAGTGAACTCGGATCCGTCTTCAGCTACGAGCAGTACTTC. The encoded protein is CAISELGSVFSYEQYF.

The chain recombines TRBV19 with TRBJ1-5, with D unresolved. Germline V lookup: CDR1 LNHDA, CDR2 SQIVND (reference sequence). The CDR3 extends over 16 amino acids. V lost 2 bases, J lost 2 bases, and 13 bases lay in between. The CDR3 region is CASSIMVGNGNQPQHF. CDR3 nucleotide sequence: TGTGCCAGTAGTATAATGGTGGGTAACGGCAATCAGCCCCAGCATTTT.

The CDR3 is CASSQDPGGGARGYTF. The CDR3 DNA is TGTGCCAGCAGCCAAGACCCAGGGGGGGGCGCGAGGGGCTACACCTTC. V is TRBV3-1 (or the pseudogene TRBV3-2) and J is TRBJ1-2; 7 positions match TRBD1. The CDR3 is made up of 16 amino acids. The J segment lost 8 bases and the V segment lost 0 bases, leaving 12 bases of the junction unmatched. Per germline, CDR1 LGHDT and CDR2 YNNKEL (reference sequence).

The genes are TRBV7-9 and TRBJ1-1; D is unclear. Germline V gene data show CDR1 as SEHNR and CDR2 as FQNEAQ (reference sequence). V shed 1 base and J shed 1 base, with 4 bases lying between them. The CDR3 spans 13 residues. The CDR3 nucleotides read TGTGCCAGCAGCTTAGAGGGGAACACTGAAGCTTTCTTT. Translation gives CASSLEGNTEAFF.

Here the CDR3 DNA reads TGTGCCAGCAGTGAGTTGGGAGGAATTGTGAGACAGCCCCAGCATTTT. This encodes CASSELGGIVRQPQHF. This chain links TRBV2 with TRBJ1-5, with D unclear. CDR1 and CDR2 from the germline V gene are SNHLY and FYNNEI. The CDR3 sequence is 16 residues long. Trimming took 3 bases from V and 7 from J, leaving 19 bases between them.

The chain combines TRBV5-8 with TRBJ2-5, with 9 bases lining up with TRBD2. The germline gives CDR1 SGHTS, CDR2 YDEGEE. This CDR3 contains 17 residues. V was pared by 8 bases and J by 5 bases, with 19 bases of the junction left unmatched. The DNA of the CDR3 is TGTGCCAGTCCAGCTCCCCCCCGGCGGGGGGGCCGGGAGACCCAGTACTTC. Its protein product is CASPAPPRRGGRETQYF.

V usage is TRBV30 and J usage is TRBJ1-2; D gene ambiguous. This CDR3 spans 16 amino acids. Per germline, CDR1 GTSNPN and CDR2 SVGIG (reference sequence). V lost 2 bases to trimming and J lost 1 base, with 17 bases between them. The CDR3 is CAWSRSGPINNYGYTF. CDR3 sequence (DNA): TGTGCCTGGAGTCGTAGCGGACCGATCAATAACTATGGCTACACCTTC.

The table lists this clone with a count of one. This rearrangement joins TRBV28 to TRBJ1-1; possibly TRBD1 for D (5 bases). Germline-derived CDR1 and CDR2 are MDHEN and SYDVKM. This CDR3 is 13 amino acids long. Trimming took 6 bases from V and 7 from J, leaving 15 bases between them. The CDR3 is CASSRVWVDEAFF. In nucleotides, the CDR3 is TGTGCCAGCAGCAGGGTGTGGGTTGATGAAGCTTTCTTT.

This clone was recorded only once. The chain recombines TRBV5-6 with TRBJ2-7; 8 nucleotides agree with TRBD2. The CDR3 extends over 15 amino acids. The germline V gene has CDR1 SGHDT and CDR2 YYEEEE. V dropped 2 bases and J dropped 1; count of bases not matched to a gene: 5. The CDR3 sequence: CASSFRASGSYEQYF. The CDR3 DNA follows: TGTGCCAGCAGCTTTAGGGCTAGCGGGTCCTACGAGCAGTACTTC.

V is TRBV6-2 or TRBV6-3 and J is TRBJ1-2, with D maybe TRBD1 (6 bases). V was cut by 2 bases and J by 2 bases, with 12 bases left in between. The CDR3 has 15 amino acids. Germline lookup yields CDR1 MNHEY and CDR2 SVGEGT. CDR3 bases: TGTGCCAGCAGTTACGATGGGGGGCGGAACTATGGCTACACCTTC. Protein sequence: CASSYDGGRNYGYTF.

The CDR3 protein is CSTDSQGTDTQYF. In nucleotides, the CDR3 is TGCAGCACGGACAGTCAGGGAACAGATACGCAGTATTTT. The V call is TRBV29-1, the J call TRBJ2-3; maybe TRBD1 (6 bases). This CDR3 has 13 amino acids. The germline V gene encodes CDR1 SQVTM and CDR2 ANQGSEA. V was cut by 8 bases and J by 3 bases, with 15 bases left in between.

The genes are TRBV12-3 or TRBV12-4 and TRBJ2-3; D not resolved. V lost 3 bases, J lost 3 bases, and 7 bases lay in between. The CDR3 has 13 residues. The CDR3 loop is CASSFMGTDTQYF. In nucleotides, the CDR3 is TGTGCCAGCAGTTTTATGGGGACAGATACGCAGTATTTT.

The V and J genes are TRBV6-4 and TRBJ2-3, with 11 bases identical to TRBD2. Unmatched junction bases numbered 10, after V lost 5 bases and J lost 6 bases. The CDR3 has 16 amino acids. CDR1 is MRHNA and CDR2 is SNTAGT in the germline V gene. CDR3 sequence (DNA): TGTGCCAGCAGTCCCACTAGCGGGAGCCACCGGGATACGCAGTATTTT. Translating it yields CASSPTSGSHRDTQYF.